This TCR beta chain was sequenced in a study of spatial heterogeneity in lung cancer. Whole-study context: Compared with alpha-chain sequences, beta-chain sequences were consistently detected in greater numbers.

The germline CDR1 and CDR2 sequences are SGHKS and YYEKEE (reference sequence). V shed 2 bases and J 4 bases; nucleotides not matched to a gene: 17. The CDR3 spans 20 residues. Stated time point: sample taken at primary tumor resection. The donors comprised about 70 untreated early-stage non-small cell lung cancer patients. The input material, whole RNA from tumor, nontumor lung or frozen PBMC, was sequenced unsorted. Each TCR cDNA molecule carried a unique molecular identifier. Via MiXCR, TCRdb re-called the 5' RACE reads, giving one row per CDR3 protein. The top ten hold 4% to 6.5% of the sample, which has roughly 23,000 distinct CDR3 sequences, around 5.1% seen once.

The sample in question was PBMCs, obtained at surgery. The TCR originated in a male donor with early-stage non-small cell lung cancer. V gene TRBV5-5 combines with J gene TRBJ2-5; 13 bases are shared with TRBD2. CDR3 residues: CASSFTALGTSGTGGETQYF. CDR3 in DNA: TGTGCCAGCAGCTTTACAGCCCTCGGGACTAGCGGGACCGGTGGAGAGACCCAGTACTTC.